This T cell receptor beta chain stems from a study of CXCR3-negative and CXCR3-positive naive CD8 T cells. Notes on this clonotype: Its antigen is as yet unknown.

The authors made the TRB cDNA libraries by 5' RACE using UMI labels. TCRdb reanalyzed the 5' RACE reads, giving one entry per CDR3 protein sequence and no DNA. This table holds some 130,000 distinct CDR3 sequences. The CDR3 spans 16 residues. The germline gives CDR1 SGHNT, CDR2 YENEEA. General study points: Naive cells, whether CXCR3-negative or CXCR3-positive, had similar TRBV-TRBJ usage, while memory cells differed.

Sequencing was done on a sample of naive CXCR3- CD8+ T cells from blood. Regarding subset: CD45RO-CCR7+CD27+CD95- naive CD8+ T cells lacking CXCR3 (TNR3-). The source of this sequence is a human donor in good health. Some clones in this sample may be carry-over from other donors' samples. The chain links TRBV11-3 to TRBJ2-2; with no DNA, the TCRdb D assignment of TRBD2 cannot be verified. CDR3 sequence: CASSYRGGFGTGELFF.